The clone carrying this T cell receptor (beta chain) was observed a handful of times. The data are from a study of T cells in Graves' hyperthyroidism and ophthalmopathy. The length of the CDR3 is 15 residues. The V and J ends lost 6 bases and 0 bases respectively, with 14 bases between them. Germline V gene sequence: CDR1 MNHEY, CDR2 SVGEGT. Template material for amplifying TCR beta CDR3 regions consisted of RNA transcripts. An initial round of RT-PCR targeting the TCR CDR3 relied on the HTBI primer set. TCRdb reprocessed the multiplex PCR reads via MiXCR and lists one record per CDR3 protein. The data contain a few hundred thousand distinct CDR3 sequences, less than 20% of them seen just once; the ten biggest clones take up 14%.

The rearrangement uses TRBV6-2 or TRBV6-3 and TRBJ2-5; D uncertain. This TCR was recovered from a young woman with Graves' hyperthyroidism. The sequenced material came from blood. The CDR3 DNA reads TGTGCCAGCAGGCTTTTTGGGGTACACCAAGAGACCCAGTACTTC. Residues: CASRLFGVHQETQYF.